The 32 T cell receptor beta chains presented below share a single source sample, sequenced in a study of cytomegalovirus exposure and HLA in healthy donors. The primer mix had 60 Vbeta and 13 Jbeta primers. The data were produced by immunoSEQ multiplex PCR, yet TCRdb's version contains in-frame clones alone and is incomplete. In total, the table holds some 72,000 clones. Sequenced material: PBMCs. Source of these receptors: a man aged 35 to 55 in good health and CMV-seronegative.

The chain is built from TRBV5-1 and TRBJ1-2; 8 nucleotides align to TRBD1. Looked up from germline, CDR1 is SGHRS and CDR2 is YFSETQ. With V trimmed by 4 bases and J by 7 bases, 3 bases remained unmatched. The CDR3 extends over 12 amino acids. CDR3 bases: TGCGCCAGCAGCCCGGACAGGGTTGGCTACACCTTC. Protein sequence: CASSPDRVGYTF.

The rearrangement links TRBV30 to TRBJ1-1; the D gene is possibly TRBD1 (6 bases). The length of the CDR3 is 13 residues. V lost 5 bases and J lost 1, with 11 bases in between. Germline V CDR1 and CDR2: GTSNPN, SVGIG (reference sequence). In DNA form, the CDR3 reads TGTGCCTGGTCCGGGACACCGAACACTGAAGCTTTCTTT. Its translation is CAWSGTPNTEAFF.

J is TRBJ2-1 and V is TRBV6-5, with D hard to call. Trimming left V 3 bases short and J 8 bases short, with 11 bases between. This CDR3 region has 13 residues. CDR1 is MNHEY and CDR2 is SVGAGI in the germline V gene. The CDR3 nucleotides are TGTGCCAGCAGTTATCGTCTAGACGATGAGCAGTTCTTC. Its translation is CASSYRLDDEQFF.

This rearrangement joins TRBV6-7 to TRBJ2-5; possibly TRBD1 for D (5 bases). TRBV6-7 carries the ORF label, with uncertain function. V shed 5 bases and J shed 3 bases, with 13 bases lying between them. This CDR3 is built from 14 residues. The CDR3 is CASSPPGREETQYF. The CDR3 nucleotides are TGTGCCAGCAGTCCACCTGGCAGGGAAGAGACCCAGTACTTC.

V usage is TRBV18 and J usage is TRBJ1-1; unclear D gene. This CDR3 is 15 amino acids long. V was clipped by 3 bases and J by 1 base, with 12 bases between them. Germline V gives CDR1 KGHSH, CDR2 LQKENI. The CDR3 loop reads CASSPSGSENTEAFF. Here the CDR3 DNA reads TGTGCCAGCTCACCCTCGGGGTCGGAGAACACTGAAGCTTTCTTT.

The rearrangement uses TRBV4-3 and TRBJ1-6; 9 bases agree with TRBD1. Trimming took 0 bases from V and 10 from J; bases not matched to a gene: 7. The CDR3 loop spans 16 amino acids. Germline loops: CDR1 LGHNA, CDR2 YSLEER. The CDR3 loop reads CASSQEVQGALSPLHF. The CDR3 DNA reads TGCGCCAGCAGCCAAGAGGTACAGGGGGCCCTGTCACCCCTCCACTTT.

The J gene is TRBJ1-1, the V gene TRBV10-1; TRBD1 is a possible D gene (5 bases). V was cut by 7 bases and J by 0 bases, with 15 bases left in between. Per germline, CDR1 WNHNN and CDR2 SYGVQD (reference sequence). CDR3 size: 15 residues. CDR3 coding DNA: TGCGCCAGCAATCCTGATCCACAGGTGAACACTGAAGCTTTCTTT. Translated, it gives CASNPDPQVNTEAFF.

This clone registers medium-sized by frequency. The chain recombines TRBV4-3 with TRBJ1-5; 8 positions match TRBD1. CDR1 and CDR2 from the germline V gene are LGHNA and YSLEER. J gave up 5 bases and V 3 bases, and 6 bases lay outside the gene matches. This CDR3 has 15 residues. DNA of the CDR3: TGCGCCAGCAGCCAGGACAGGGCGTGGGATCAGCCCCAGCATTTT. This encodes CASSQDRAWDQPQHF.

This rearrangement joins TRBV7-8 to TRBJ1-2; maybe TRBD1 (6 bases). The CDR3 is 19 amino acids. Trimming took 0 bases from V and 0 from J, leaving 20 bases between them. The germline V gene encodes CDR1 SGHVS and CDR2 FQNEAQ. CDR3 protein: CASSLARVQGWRSNYGYTF. The CDR3 DNA reads TGTGCCAGCAGCTTAGCGAGGGTTCAGGGGTGGAGATCTAACTATGGCTACACCTTC.

The chain has TRBV5-5 and TRBJ1-1; D call uncertain. The V end lost 5 bases, the J end lost 1 base, and 12 bases lay between the germline ends. The CDR3 spans 14 residues. Germline loops: CDR1 SGHKS, CDR2 YYEKEE (reference sequence). CDR3 DNA: TGTGCCAGCAGACCCGGGAGCCAGAACACTGAAGCTTTCTTT. Amino acids: CASRPGSQNTEAFF. Based on the CDR3 plus reference TRBV5-5 and TRBJ1-1, the full variable domain is DAGVTQSPTHLIKTRGQQVTLRCSPISGHKSVSWYQQVLGQGPQFIFQYYEKEERGRGNFPDRFSARQFPNYSSELNVNALLLGDSALYLCASRPGSQNTEAFFGQGTRLTVV.

The chain has TRBV27 and TRBJ2-7; 7 nucleotides align to TRBD2. V lost 5 bases to trimming and J lost 2 bases; unmatched junction nucleotides: 3. The CDR3 sequence is 13 residues long. Germline CDR1 MNHEY, CDR2 SMNVEV (reference sequence). In DNA, the CDR3 is TGTGCCAGCAGTGTAGCGGGTACCTACGAGCAGTACTTC. It encodes CASSVAGTYEQYF.

This sequence joins TRBV10-2 and TRBJ1-2, with 9 bases matching TRBD1. The ends lost 3 bases at V and 2 bases at J; junction bases unmatched: 7. The CDR3 has 16 residues. Germline V lookup: CDR1 WSHSY, CDR2 SAAADI. This CDR3 is CASSDYLDRGNYGYTF. The DNA of the CDR3 is TGCGCCAGCAGTGACTACTTGGACAGGGGCAACTATGGCTACACCTTC.

This chain joins TRBV4-3 and TRBJ2-5; 8 bases line up with TRBD1. With V trimmed by 8 bases and J by 5 bases, 4 bases remained unmatched. Per germline, CDR1 LGHNA and CDR2 YSLEER. The CDR3 sequence is 12 residues long. The CDR3 reads CASGQGGETQYF. CDR3 DNA sequence: TGCGCCAGCGGACAGGGTGGGGAGACCCAGTACTTC.

The chain employs TRBV7-9 and TRBJ1-2, with TRBD1 identical over 8 bases. This CDR3 spans 17 amino acids. Trimming removed 2 bases from V and 8 bases from J; junction bases left unmatched: 16. Germline assignment: CDR1 SEHNR and CDR2 FQNEAQ (reference sequence). The chain's CDR3 is CASSLQIIDDRGDGYTF. DNA for the CDR3: TGTGCCAGCAGCTTACAAATAATTGACGACAGGGGAGACGGCTACACCTTC.

This chain uses TRBV2 with TRBJ1-2; TRBD1 might be the D (5 bases). Trimming took 6 bases from V and 8 from J, leaving 19 bases between them. Germline values: CDR1 SNHLY, CDR2 FYNNEI. CDR3 length equals 14 residues. CDR3 DNA sequence: TGTGCCAGCAGCCAATCAGGGATGAAAAGCGGCTACACCTTC. Translating gives CASSQSGMKSGYTF.

The V call is TRBV4-2, the J call TRBJ2-1, with TRBD2 identical over 8 bases. V was clipped by 3 bases and J by 6 bases; unmatched bases: 7. The CDR3 loop spans 15 amino acids. Per germline, CDR1 LGHNA and CDR2 YNFKEQ. The CDR3 DNA is TGTGCCAGCAGCCACGGACTAGCATCCGGCAATGAGCAGTTCTTC. Its protein product is CASSHGLASGNEQFF.

The rearrangement uses TRBV27 and TRBJ1-6; the D is unclear. CDR3 size: 13 residues. Trimming removed 5 bases from V and 7 bases from J, with 9 bases in between. Germline V CDR1 and CDR2: MNHEY, SMNVEV (reference sequence). Here the CDR3 reads CASSRYRNSPLHF. CDR3 coding DNA: TGTGCCAGCAGTCGTTACAGAAATTCACCCCTCCACTTT.

V is TRBV7-9 and J is TRBJ2-3, with a possible D match to TRBD2 (6 bases). The CDR3 is made up of 15 amino acids. The germline V gene encodes CDR1 SEHNR and CDR2 FQNEAQ (reference sequence). Trimming pared 3 bases from V and 1 base from J, leaving 11 bases between. DNA of the CDR3: TGTGCCAGCAGCTTTGGTGAGCGGGGCACAGATACGCAGTATTTT. This gives the protein CASSFGERGTDTQYF.

V gene TRBV6-1 combines with J gene TRBJ1-2; the D is unclear. This CDR3 is 14 amino acids long. The V and J ends lost 7 bases and 4 bases respectively, with 16 bases between them. Germline lookup yields CDR1 MNHNS and CDR2 SASEGT. In nucleotides, the CDR3 is TGTGCCAGCACCGAGGGCACCCCTCCCTATGGCTACACCTTC. It yields the protein CASTEGTPPYGYTF.

The J gene is TRBJ1-1, the V gene TRBV6-1; D perhaps matches TRBD1 (5 bases). The germline V gene encodes CDR1 MNHNS and CDR2 SASEGT. The CDR3 extends over 13 amino acids. Trimming removed 3 bases at V and 4 bases at J, with 9 bases between. The CDR3 loop reads CASSDGRGTEAFF. The CDR3 region has the DNA TGTGCCAGCAGTGATGGGAGGGGCACTGAAGCTTTCTTT.

The chain is built from TRBV7-8 and TRBJ2-3; 13 positions agree with TRBD2. The CDR3 extends over 17 amino acids. Germline assignment: CDR1 SGHVS and CDR2 FQNEAQ. V lost 4 bases, J lost 2 bases, and 6 bases stayed unmatched. CDR3 amino acids: CASSYGLAGDLTDTQYF. The DNA of the CDR3 is TGTGCCAGCAGCTATGGACTAGCGGGGGACCTCACAGATACGCAGTATTTT.

The CDR3 DNA reads TGTGCCAGTCCGGGACATAATAACTCCTACGAGCAGTACTTC. Residues: CASPGHNNSYEQYF. V usage is TRBV6-1 and J usage is TRBJ2-7, with a weak D call TRBD1 (6 bases). V dropped 9 bases and J dropped 0 bases, with 15 bases sitting between them. The germline V gene encodes CDR1 MNHNS and CDR2 SASEGT. The CDR3 covers 14 residues.

The gene calls are TRBV2 and TRBJ2-1, with 11 nucleotides matching TRBD2. V trimming: 6 bases; J trimming: 9 bases; junction bases outside the gene matches: 4. This CDR3 comprises 13 residues. Germline V gene lookup returns CDR1 SNHLY and CDR2 FYNNEI. In DNA, the CDR3 is TGTGCCAGCAGGGCCGGGACTAGCGGTGAGCAGTTCTTC. Translation gives CASRAGTSGEQFF. The full variable domain, completed using reference TRBV2 and TRBJ2-1, is EPEVTQTPSHQVTQMGQEVILRCVPISNHLYFYWYRQILGQKVEFLVSFYNNEISEKSEIFDDQFSVERPDGSNFTLKIRSTKLEDSAMYFCASRAGTSGEQFFGPGTRLTVL.

The chain employs TRBV11-3 and TRBJ1-1; TRBD1 matches 11 bases. CDR3 length: 14 residues. With 3 bases clipped from V and 3 bases from J, the junction kept 0 bases outside the gene matches. From germline, CDR1 is SGHNT and CDR2 YENEEA. The CDR3 DNA is TGTGCCAGCAGCTTGGGACAGGGGGACACTGAAGCTTTCTTT. Translating it yields CASSLGQGDTEAFF.

The CDR3 DNA reads as TGTGCCAGCAGCCCGTATCCCGGGACAGGCAATGAGCAGTTCTTC. Protein sequence: CASSPYPGTGNEQFF. The chain joins TRBV5-6 to TRBJ2-1; 8 bases map to TRBD1. The V and J ends lost 4 bases and 6 bases, in that order; junction bases with no gene match: 9. CDR1 SGHDT and CDR2 YYEEEE come from the germline V gene. The CDR3 is made up of 15 amino acids.

The chain combines TRBV10-2 with TRBJ1-1, with 7 bases lining up with TRBD1. The CDR3 covers 16 residues. Looked up from germline, CDR1 is WSHSY and CDR2 is SAAADI. The V gene end was trimmed by 0 bases and the J gene end by 5 bases; junction bases not matched to a gene: 9. The CDR3 sequence is CASSESMRGGSTEAFF. The CDR3 nucleotides read TGCGCCAGCAGTGAGTCGATGAGAGGGGGCTCGACTGAAGCTTTCTTT.

The rearrangement joins TRBV27 to TRBJ2-7; D is undetermined. V lost 5 bases, J lost 3 bases, and 17 bases lay in between. Per the germline V gene, CDR1 is MNHEY and CDR2 is SMNVEV (reference sequence). The CDR3 covers 15 residues. For the CDR3, the DNA is TGTGCCAGCAGTGCCCTCTCGGTTGGTGACTACGAGCAGTACTTC. It translates to CASSALSVGDYEQYF.

The chain carries TRBV5-1 and TRBJ2-6, with 9 bases identical to TRBD1. This CDR3 is built from 19 residues. Germline CDR1 is SGHRS and CDR2 is YFSETQ. The ends lost 3 bases at V and 1 base at J; junction bases unmatched: 11. CDR3 protein: CASSWTGQGLNSGANVLTF. The CDR3 nucleotides read TGCGCCAGCAGCTGGACGGGACAGGGACTTAATTCTGGGGCCAACGTCCTGACTTTC.

The chain has TRBV6-5 and TRBJ1-4, with no clear D. The V gene's germline CDR1 is MNHEY and CDR2 SVGAGI. V was clipped by 7 bases and J by 10 bases, with 16 bases between them. This CDR3 is built from 13 residues. The CDR3 here is CASTEPIGGKLFF. In DNA form, the CDR3 reads TGTGCCAGCACGGAGCCCATCGGAGGAAAACTGTTTTTT.

The rearrangement joins TRBV6-6 to TRBJ1-5; no definite D call. The CDR3 contains 13 residues. Trimming stripped 6 bases from V and 3 bases from J, with 9 bases between. Per the germline V gene, CDR1 is MNHNY and CDR2 is SVGAGI (reference sequence). As DNA, the CDR3 is TGTGCCAGCAGACTCGATTCCAATCAGCCCCAGCATTTT. Amino acid sequence: CASRLDSNQPQHF.

The gene calls are TRBV5-4 and TRBJ2-1; 11 bases align to TRBD2. Germline V gene sequence: CDR1 SGHNT, CDR2 YYREEE (reference sequence). Unmatched junction bases numbered 6, after V lost 4 bases and J lost 9 bases. CDR3 length: 14 amino acids. CDR3 sequence (DNA): TGTGCCAGCAGCGAGACTAGCGGGGAGAGTGAGCAGTTCTTC. As protein: CASSETSGESEQFF.

This chain connects TRBV27 to TRBJ1-2; D might be TRBD1 (6 bases). Germline CDR1 reads MNHEY; CDR2 reads SMNVEV (reference sequence). Deletions cut 5 bases from V and 4 bases from J, with 17 bases between. The CDR3 is 15 amino acids. The CDR3 here is CASSPRTARVYGYTF. CDR3 DNA sequence: TGTGCCAGCAGTCCCCGGACAGCGAGAGTCTATGGCTACACCTTC.